The 10 T cell receptor beta chains given below trace back to one sample, sequenced in a study of T cells in localized non-small cell lung cancer. Data came from immunoSEQ multiplex PCR; TCRdb stores just in-frame clones and leaves some out. The table includes more than 20,000 clones, over 75% detected once. The sample here was PBMCs, taken before any cancer treatment. Receptor source: a woman aged 35 to 70 with stage II squamous cell lung carcinoma.

For this clone: This could be a read error, since a much larger clone is one nucleotide away. This chain connects TRBV15 to TRBJ2-1; unclear D gene. Germline V lookup: CDR1 LNHNV, CDR2 YYDKDF (reference sequence). CDR3 length: 15 amino acids. CDR3: CATNRDRLPTNEQFF. The CDR3 DNA reads as TGTGCCACCAACAGAGATCGGCTCCCAACCAATGAGCAGTTCTTC.

The DNA for the CDR3 is TGTGCCAGCAGTTTAAGCGCAGATACGCAGTATTTT. It codes for CASSLSADTQYF. This rearrangement joins TRBV28 to TRBJ2-3; D gene uncertain. The ends were cut back, 2 bases at V and 4 bases at J, with 4 bases in the middle. This CDR3 contains 12 residues. The germline gives CDR1 MDHEN, CDR2 SYDVKM.

The chain couples TRBV5-5 to TRBJ2-7; 9 bases fit TRBD2. With 4 bases clipped from V and 2 bases from J, the junction kept 7 bases outside the gene matches. Germline lookup yields CDR1 SGHKS and CDR2 YYEKEE (reference sequence). CDR3 length: 15 amino acids. This chain's CDR3 is CASSVGTSFPYEQYF. CDR3 nucleotide sequence: TGTGCCAGCAGCGTCGGGACTAGCTTCCCCTACGAGCAGTACTTC.

This clone was picked up one time. The gene calls are TRBV2 and TRBJ2-3; TRBD2 matches at 7 bases. Germline V gene data show CDR1 as SNHLY and CDR2 as FYNNEI. This CDR3 is 15 amino acids long. Germline trimming cut 11 bases from V and 1 base from J; bases unmatched to any gene: 12. CDR3 loop: CALHGSGAGTDTQYF. In DNA, the CDR3 is TGTGCCTTACACGGGAGCGGGGCGGGCACAGATACGCAGTATTTT.

CDR3 amino acids: CASSIANFEGSGSPLHF. CDR3 DNA sequence: TGTGCCAGTAGTATTGCGAATTTTGAGGGGTCGGGTTCACCCCTCCACTTT. V and J are TRBV19 and TRBJ1-6; D may be TRBD1 (5 bases). V was shortened by 3 bases and J by 9 bases, with 21 bases between the two germline ends. Germline V CDR1 and CDR2: LNHDA, SQIVND (reference sequence). The CDR3 loop spans 17 amino acids.

The CDR3: CASSPEHVSGETQYF. DNA for the CDR3: TGTGCCAGCAGCCCCGAACATGTTTCGGGAGAGACCCAGTACTTC. The gene calls are TRBV5-4 and TRBJ2-5; D is ambiguous. This CDR3 contains 15 residues. V dropped 4 bases and J dropped 4 bases, with 17 bases sitting between them. Germline values: CDR1 SGHNT, CDR2 YYREEE (reference sequence).

The CDR3 sequence: CASSYSWSSTDTQYF. The DNA for the CDR3 is TGTGCCAGCAGTTACTCGTGGAGTAGCACAGATACGCAGTATTTT. This rearrangement joins TRBV6-6 to TRBJ2-3; unclear D gene. Germline CDR1 and CDR2: MNHNY and SVGAGI (reference sequence). Trimming took off 0 bases at V and 0 bases at J, with 7 bases between the two ends. This CDR3 region has 15 residues.

The genes are TRBV5-4 and TRBJ2-7; 7 nucleotides match TRBD1. Trimming cost V 2 bases and J 3 bases; bases outside gene matches: 2. There are 13 residues in the CDR3. CDR1 and CDR2 from the germline V gene are SGHNT and YYREEE (reference sequence). In nucleotides, the CDR3 is TGTGCCAGCAGCTTACCAGGGGGCTACGAGCAGTACTTC. Translation gives CASSLPGGYEQYF.

The V and J genes are TRBV14 and TRBJ1-2; the match to TRBD1 covers 11 bases. The CDR3 is 13 amino acids. Looked up from germline, CDR1 is SGHDN and CDR2 is FVKESK. The ends lost 4 bases at V and 9 bases at J; junction bases unmatched: 4. CDR3 loop: CASSPGQGARYTF. The CDR3 region has the DNA TGTGCCAGCAGCCCCGGACAGGGGGCCCGCTACACCTTC.

This chain uses TRBV5-4 with TRBJ1-1; D may be TRBD1 (5 bases). The CDR3 is 14 residues long. Germline assignment: CDR1 SGHNT and CDR2 YYREEE (reference sequence). The germline V and J ends were trimmed by 4 bases and 3 bases, with 13 bases remaining between them. The CDR3: CASSLGRGDTEAFF. CDR3 DNA sequence: TGTGCCAGCAGCCTGGGACGTGGCGACACTGAAGCTTTCTTT.